The 4 T cell receptor beta chains presented below share a single source sample, sequenced in a study of beta chain features in type 1 diabetes. The study's findings and limits: Moderately but significantly shorter TCRB CDR3s were found in Type 1 diabetes patients in all four CD4+ subsets.

Investigators reverse transcribed all isolated RNA, so they sequenced expressed TCRB transcripts. TCRdb's copy holds only in-frame clones and misses some; the assay was immunoSEQ multiplex PCR. The data show fewer than 110,000 clones, with approximately 30% seen just once and about 0.49% held by the top ten. The antigens of these receptors remain unknown. The material sequenced was central memory CD4+ T cells from blood. Source of these receptors: a woman aged 18-30 years with type 1 diabetes.

The rearrangement links TRBV2 to TRBJ2-1; perhaps TRBD1 as D (7 bases). Germline CDR1 SNHLY, CDR2 FYNNEI. The ends were cut back, 4 bases at V and 7 bases at J, with 20 bases in the middle. The CDR3 is 16 residues long. This CDR3 reads CASSVARGAQGNEQFF. CDR3 nucleotides: TGTGCCAGCAGTGTGGCCAGGGGGGCCCAGGGGAATGAGCAGTTCTTC.

This clone was seen a few times. The gene calls are TRBV7-2 and TRBJ1-1; 7 nucleotides line up with TRBD1. V lost 5 bases and J lost 0; bases outside the gene matches: 12. In germline, CDR1 is SGHTA, CDR2 FQGNSA. The CDR3 has 17 residues. The CDR3 region has the DNA TGTGCCAGCAGCCAGGGGGGTCTAAGGGGCATGAACACTGAAGCTTTCTTT. This codes for CASSQGGLRGMNTEAFF.

The chain has TRBV7-2 and TRBJ1-2, with 8 nucleotides matching TRBD1. CDR3 length equals 14 residues. The germline CDR1 and CDR2 sequences are SGHTA and FQGNSA. After removal of 2 bases from V and 2 bases from J, the junction contained 1 base not matched to a gene. The CDR3 DNA follows: TGTGCCAGCAGCTTATGGACAGGGAACTATGGCTACACCTTC. Translation: CASSLWTGNYGYTF.

The chain uses TRBV14 and TRBJ2-1; 9 nucleotides agree with TRBD1. Per germline, CDR1 SGHDN and CDR2 FVKESK. The CDR3 length is 15 residues. V lost 4 bases and J lost 4; bases outside the gene matches: 5. The chain's CDR3 is CASSPSGTGYNEQFF. The CDR3 nucleotides are TGTGCCAGCAGCCCTTCCGGGACAGGGTACAATGAGCAGTTCTTC.